Presented here are 27 T cell receptor beta chains from one specimen sequenced in a study of blood T cell repertoires in COVID-19. Libraries were prepared by immunoSEQ multiplex PCR; TCRdb keeps only in-frame clonotypes and omits some of them. The table includes about 47,000 clones, roughly 83% detected once. The source material was peripheral blood. The source of these receptors is a man aged 45-65 years with acute or convalescent COVID-19.

The genes are TRBV7-6 and TRBJ2-5, with D possibly matching TRBD1 (6 bases). The CDR3 covers 16 residues. Germline V gene lookup returns CDR1 SGHVS and CDR2 FNYEAQ. The V end was cut by 5 bases, the J end by 0 bases, with 16 bases between. CDR3 sequence reads: CASSTPTGAYQETQYF. The DNA of the CDR3 is TGTGCCAGCAGCACCCCGACAGGAGCCTACCAAGAGACCCAGTACTTC.

The chain has TRBV7-9 and TRBJ2-7, with 9 nucleotides matching TRBD1. The CDR3 loop spans 15 amino acids. The trim removed 5 bases at V and 2 bases at J, leaving 7 bases unmatched. The germline V gene encodes CDR1 SEHNR and CDR2 FQNEAQ (reference sequence). CDR3: CASSPGGDRAYEQYF. The CDR3 coding sequence is TGTGCCAGCAGCCCAGGGGGGGACAGGGCCTACGAGCAGTACTTC.

The chain joins TRBV7-3 to TRBJ2-7, with TRBD2 identical over 10 bases. Germline trimming cut 5 bases from V and 7 bases from J; bases unmatched to any gene: 8. Germline CDR1 and CDR2: SGHTA and FQGTGA. The CDR3 sequence is 14 residues long. The CDR3 loop reads CASSLGRTSGEQYF. The CDR3 DNA follows: TGTGCCAGCAGCCTAGGAAGGACTAGCGGTGAGCAGTACTTC.

A single count supports this clone. The chain links TRBV6-5 to TRBJ2-7; no definite D call. The germline V gene has CDR1 MNHEY and CDR2 SVGAGI. The CDR3 runs 11 residues. V lost 4 bases to trimming and J lost 3 bases, with 4 bases between them. CDR3 DNA sequence: TGTGCCAGCAGTTCCTTCTACGAGCAGTACTTC. Residues: CASSSFYEQYF.

This rearrangement joins TRBV24-1 to TRBJ2-1, with a possible D match to TRBD1 (5 bases). The germline V gene has CDR1 KGHDR and CDR2 SFDVKD. Trimming pared 6 bases from V and 6 bases from J, leaving 8 bases between. CDR3 length: 12 amino acids. The CDR3 is CATSPQGNEQFF. CDR3 bases: TGTGCCACCAGTCCTCAGGGCAATGAGCAGTTCTTC.

The chain joins TRBV4-1 to TRBJ1-4, with 9 bases identical to TRBD1. The germline V gene encodes CDR1 MGHRA and CDR2 YSYEKL. Losses at the gene ends were 6 bases for V and 8 bases for J; bases not matched to a gene: 7. The CDR3 extends over 14 amino acids. The CDR3 DNA sequence: TGCGCCAGCAGAGACAGGGGGAATCGGGAAAAACTGTTTTTT. Translated, it gives CASRDRGNREKLFF.

J is TRBJ1-1 and V is TRBV5-1; D is uncertain. Trimming removed 7 bases from V and 5 bases from J, with 12 bases in between. CDR1 is SGHRS, CDR2 YFSETQ, per germline. This CDR3 has 12 amino acids. As DNA, the CDR3 is TGCGCCAGCGGAGAGGGAGGGACTGAAGCTTTCTTT. The encoded protein is CASGEGGTEAFF.

The V gene is TRBV28, the J gene TRBJ1-5; 7 bases align to TRBD1. This CDR3 comprises 16 residues. Germline CDR1 MDHEN, CDR2 SYDVKM. V lost 4 bases and J lost 2; bases outside the gene matches: 8. Written as DNA, the CDR3 is TGTGCCAGCAGTTCCATCGACAGGGAGGGCAATCAGCCCCAGCATTTT. Residues: CASSSIDREGNQPQHF.

The genes are TRBV30 and TRBJ1-1; D is unresolved. Deletions cut 3 bases from V and 3 bases from J, with 5 bases between. Germline V gene sequence: CDR1 GTSNPN, CDR2 SVGIG (reference sequence). The CDR3 sequence is 11 residues long. Written as DNA, the CDR3 is TGTGCCTGGAGCGGTTACACTGAAGCTTTCTTT. Translation: CAWSGYTEAFF.

On this clone: This sample includes further DNA sequences coding for the same CDR3. The V call is TRBV6-5, the J call TRBJ2-7; 10 positions agree with TRBD1. Germline V gene lookup returns CDR1 MNHEY and CDR2 SVGAGI. The junction had 7 bases not matched to a gene; V was cut back by 11 bases and J by 3 bases. The CDR3 runs 13 residues. As DNA, the CDR3 is TGTGCCTGTCGGGACAGGGGTGGCTACGAGCAGTACTTC. Protein: CACRDRGGYEQYF.

The J gene is TRBJ2-7, the V gene TRBV3-1 (or the pseudogene TRBV3-2), with 9 bases that match TRBD2. Germline trimming cut 6 bases from V and 3 bases from J; bases unmatched to any gene: 3. Germline CDR1 reads LGHDT; CDR2 reads YNNKEL (reference sequence). This CDR3 has 13 amino acids. The CDR3 spells CASRASGDYEQYF. For the CDR3, the DNA is TGTGCCAGCAGGGCTAGCGGGGACTACGAGCAGTACTTC.

The chain couples TRBV9 to TRBJ2-3; 9 bases fit TRBD2. Per the germline V gene, CDR1 is SGDLS and CDR2 is YYNGEE. V was pared by 4 bases and J by 5 bases, with 5 bases of the junction left unmatched. The CDR3 is 14 amino acids. The CDR3 here is CASSLGLAGDTQYF. The CDR3 bases are TGTGCCAGCAGCCTGGGACTAGCAGGAGATACGCAGTATTTT.

The rearrangement links TRBV3-1 (or the pseudogene TRBV3-2) to TRBJ2-5, with 7 bases lining up with TRBD1. Trimming cost V 4 bases and J 1 base; bases outside gene matches: 6. The CDR3 runs 15 residues. CDR1 and CDR2 from the germline V gene are LGHDT and YNNKEL (reference sequence). The CDR3 protein is CASSPDRARQETQYF. CDR3 in DNA: TGTGCCAGCAGCCCCGACAGGGCACGCCAAGAGACCCAGTACTTC.

The V call is TRBV6-5, the J call TRBJ1-5, with 8 bases that match TRBD1. The CDR3 loop spans 15 amino acids. V was pared by 7 bases and J by 4 bases, with 9 bases of the junction left unmatched. The germline gives CDR1 MNHEY, CDR2 SVGAGI. The chain's CDR3 is CASIGQGGRNQPQHF. CDR3 sequence (DNA): TGTGCCAGCATCGGACAGGGCGGAAGGAATCAGCCCCAGCATTTT.

The chain couples TRBV5-8 to TRBJ1-2, with no clear D. The CDR3 length is 14 residues. Germline V gene lookup returns CDR1 SGHTS and CDR2 YDEGEE. The V and J ends lost 1 base and 0 bases respectively, with 7 bases between them. As DNA, the CDR3 is TGTGCCAGCAGCTTGTACAGAGCTAACTATGGCTACACCTTC. Translating gives CASSLYRANYGYTF. The full variable domain, completed using reference TRBV5-8 and TRBJ1-2, is EAGVTQSPTHLIKTRGQQATLRCSPISGHTSVYWYQQALGLGLQFLLWYDEGEERNRGNFPPRFSGRQFPNYSSELNVNALELEDSALYLCASSLYRANYGYTFGSGTRLTVV.

The rearrangement uses TRBV12-5 and TRBJ1-2; possibly TRBD1 for D (6 bases). The V end lost 2 bases, the J end lost 5 bases, and 9 bases lay between the germline ends. Germline CDR1 reads LGHNT; CDR2 reads FRNRAP. CDR3 length: 13 amino acids. CDR3 nucleotide sequence: TGTGCTAGTGGTTTGTGGCAGGGGTATGGCTACACCTTC. Protein sequence: CASGLWQGYGYTF.

This rearrangement joins TRBV5-8 to TRBJ2-7; D not certain. Germline values: CDR1 SGHTS, CDR2 YDEGEE. The CDR3 loop spans 12 amino acids. V was shortened by 1 base and J by 5 bases, with 7 bases between the two germline ends. The CDR3 bases are TGTGCCAGCAGCTTGATAGTAAACGAGCAGTACTTC. Translation gives CASSLIVNEQYF.

This sequence joins TRBV21-1 and TRBJ1-2; the table's D call of TRBD1 was not tested on the DNA. TRBV21-1 is a pseudogene. The CDR3 covers 15 residues. The CDR3 region is CASSFTGTGSYGYTF. The CDR3 DNA sequence: TGTGCCAGCAGCTTTACCGGGACAGGCTCCTATGGCTACACCTTC.

The count of this clone is one. The chain couples TRBV20-1 to TRBJ2-7; D uncertain. This CDR3 region has 11 residues. The germline V gene has CDR1 DFQATT and CDR2 SNEGSKA (reference sequence). V lost 6 bases, J lost 0 bases, and 6 bases lay in between. The CDR3 DNA reads TGCAGTGCCGACACCTCCTACGAGCAGTACTTC. As protein: CSADTSYEQYF.

This chain uses TRBV7-8 with TRBJ2-7, with 7 bases lining up with TRBD1. J gave up 0 bases and V 5 bases, and 10 bases lay outside the gene matches. CDR1 is SGHVS, CDR2 FQNEAQ, per germline. The CDR3 extends over 16 amino acids. In DNA, the CDR3 is TGTGCCAGCAGCAAAGGCCGGGACAGCGGCTCCTACGAGCAGTACTTC. As protein: CASSKGRDSGSYEQYF.

V gene TRBV7-9 combines with J gene TRBJ1-1; D unclear. CDR1 SEHNR and CDR2 FQNEAQ come from the germline V gene (reference sequence). The V gene lost 5 bases and the J gene lost 1 base, with 8 bases spanning the gap. The length of the CDR3 is 13 residues. The CDR3 coding sequence is TGTGCCAGCAGCCGTAGTGGGAACACTGAAGCTTTCTTT. Amino acids: CASSRSGNTEAFF. The entire variable domain, with the rest obtained from reference TRBV7-9 and TRBJ1-1, is as follows: DTGVSQNPRHKITKRGQNVTFRCDPISEHNRLYWYRQTLGQGPEFLTYFQNEAQLEKSRLLSDRFSAERPKGSFSTLEIQRTEQGDSAMYLCASSRSGNTEAFFGQGTRLTVV.

V and J are TRBV5-6 and TRBJ2-5, with TRBD2 identical over 9 bases. Germline V lookup: CDR1 SGHDT, CDR2 YYEEEE. This CDR3 is built from 17 residues. Trimming took 5 bases from V and 3 from J; bases not matched to a gene: 14. CDR3 nucleotides: TGTGCCAGCAGACGGCGCCGAGCGGGACTAGCAGAAGAGACCCAGTACTTC. The encoded protein is CASRRRRAGLAEETQYF. The entire variable domain, with the rest obtained from reference TRBV5-6 and TRBJ2-5, is as follows: DAGVTQSPTHLIKTRGQQVTLRCSPKSGHDTVSWYQQALGQGPQFIFQYYEEEERQRGNFPDRFSGHQFPNYSSELNVNALLLGDSALYLCASRRRRAGLAEETQYFGPGTRLLVL.

The CDR3 loop reads CASSPRRGGGSYNEQFF. CDR3 coding DNA: TGTGCCAGTAGTCCCCGACGGGGCGGGGGCTCCTACAATGAGCAGTTCTTC. The chain recombines TRBV19 with TRBJ2-1, with 7 bases lining up with TRBD2. The CDR3 consists of 17 residues. From germline, CDR1 is LNHDA and CDR2 SQIVND (reference sequence). J was trimmed by 0 bases and V by 5 bases; bases with no gene match: 10. Variable domain in full (rest from reference TRBV19 and TRBJ2-1): DGGITQSPKYLFRKEGQNVTLSCEQNLNHDAMYWYRQDPGQGLRLIYYSQIVNDFQKGDIAEGYSVSREKKESFPLTVTSAQKNPTAFYLCASSPRRGGGSYNEQFFGPGTRLTVL.

This clone occurred once. The chain employs TRBV5-6 and TRBJ1-5; D ambiguous. The CDR3 length is 14 residues. The V gene's germline CDR1 is SGHDT and CDR2 YYEEEE. V was trimmed by 0 bases and J by 5 bases, leaving 9 bases between them. The CDR3 reads CASSLAGMDQPQHF. DNA of the CDR3: TGTGCCAGCAGCTTGGCAGGTATGGATCAGCCCCAGCATTTT. Full variable domain (outside the CDR3, taken from reference TRBV5-6 and TRBJ1-5): DAGVTQSPTHLIKTRGQQVTLRCSPKSGHDTVSWYQQALGQGPQFIFQYYEEEERQRGNFPDRFSGHQFPNYSSELNVNALLLGDSALYLCASSLAGMDQPQHFGDGTRLSIL.

The V call is TRBV9, the J call TRBJ1-4; D perhaps matches TRBD1 (5 bases). This CDR3 is 14 amino acids long. V gave up 4 bases and J gave up 0 bases, with 7 bases separating them. Looked up from germline, CDR1 is SGDLS and CDR2 is YYNGEE. CDR3 sequence: CASSLTATNEKLFF. The CDR3 DNA follows: TGTGCCAGCAGCCTGACAGCAACTAATGAAAAACTGTTTTTT.

CDR3: CASRQGWNTEAFF. CDR3 coding DNA: TGTGCCAGCAGACAGGGGTGGAACACTGAAGCTTTCTTT. The chain uses TRBV6-5 and TRBJ1-1; 7 positions match TRBD1. In germline, CDR1 is MNHEY, CDR2 SVGAGI. The CDR3 is 13 amino acids. V trimming: 6 bases; J trimming: 1 base; junction bases outside the gene matches: 2.

The chain uses TRBV15 and TRBJ1-2; D call uncertain. Trimming pared 1 base from V and 4 bases from J, leaving 10 bases between. Germline V lookup: CDR1 LNHNV, CDR2 YYDKDF (reference sequence). The CDR3 has 14 amino acids. This chain's CDR3 is CATSRGGGAYGYTF. The DNA for the CDR3 is TGTGCCACCAGCAGAGGGGGAGGTGCCTATGGCTACACCTTC.